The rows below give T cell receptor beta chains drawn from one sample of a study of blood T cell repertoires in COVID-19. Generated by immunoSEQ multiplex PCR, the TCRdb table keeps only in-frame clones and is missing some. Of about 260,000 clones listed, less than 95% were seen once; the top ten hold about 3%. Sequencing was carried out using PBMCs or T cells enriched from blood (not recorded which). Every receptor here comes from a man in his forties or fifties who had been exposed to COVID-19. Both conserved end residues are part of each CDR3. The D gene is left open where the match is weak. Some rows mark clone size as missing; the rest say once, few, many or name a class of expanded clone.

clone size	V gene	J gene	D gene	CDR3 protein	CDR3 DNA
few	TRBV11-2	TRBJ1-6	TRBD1	CASSPQQGAYNSPLHF	TGTGCCAGCAGCCCTCAACAGGGGGCATATAATTCACCCCTCCACTTT
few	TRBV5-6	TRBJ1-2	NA	CASSLAITATFYGYTF	TGTGCCAGCAGCTTGGCCATTACAGCTACCTTCTATGGCTACACCTTC
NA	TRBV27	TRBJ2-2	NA	CASSLQAITGELFF	TGTGCCAGCAGTTTGCAGGCGATCACCGGGGAGCTGTTTTTT
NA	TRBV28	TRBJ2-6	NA	CASSPISGANVLTF	TGTGCCAGCAGTCCAATCTCTGGGGCCAACGTCCTGACTTTC
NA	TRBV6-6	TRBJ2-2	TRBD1	CASSRQGFLGNTGELFF	TGTGCCAGCAGCCGACAGGGTTTCTTGGGTAACACCGGGGAGCTGTTTTTT
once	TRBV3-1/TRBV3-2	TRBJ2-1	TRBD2	CASSPSLAGGPSYNEQFF	TGTGCCAGCAGCCCCTCGTTAGCGGGAGGGCCGTCCTACAATGAGCAGTTCTTC
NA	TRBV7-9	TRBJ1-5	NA	CASSSPMQPQHF	TGTGCCAGCAGCTCCCCCATGCAGCCCCAGCATTTT
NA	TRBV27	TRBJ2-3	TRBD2	CASSLGWRELNTDTQYF	TGTGCCAGCAGTTTAGGTTGGCGGGAGCTAAACACAGATACGCAGTATTTT
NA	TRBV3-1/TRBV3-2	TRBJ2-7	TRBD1	CASSQEDREIYYEQYF	TGTGCCAGCAGCCAAGAGGACAGGGAGATATACTACGAGCAGTACTTC
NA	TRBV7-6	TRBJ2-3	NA	CASSSRWSGDTQYF	TGTGCCAGCAGCTCGCGTTGGAGTGGAGATACGCAGTATTTT
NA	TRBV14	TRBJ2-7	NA	CASSLSGWFEQYF	TGTGCCAGCAGCCTTAGTGGTTGGTTCGAGCAGTACTTC
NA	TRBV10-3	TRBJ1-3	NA	CAIGTPSGNTIYF	TGTGCCATCGGGACACCCTCTGGAAACACCATATATTTT
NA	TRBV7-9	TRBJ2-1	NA	CASSSRYSEPYNEQFF	TGTGCCAGCAGCTCCCGCTACTCTGAACCCTACAATGAGCAGTTCTTC